Sequencing of this T cell receptor (beta chain) was carried out in a study of OX40 agonist ivuxolimab in advanced cancers. For the study at large: Dose-escalation patients were diagnosed with hepatocellular carcinoma, melanoma, renal cell cancer or head and neck cancer. Study-wide points: The CD4+ and CD8+ T cells in the blood had expanded clonally by week 6 at 0.1 to 3.0 mg/kg. Some of the lowest clonal expansion was seen in partial responders at 0.1-3.0 mg/kg.

This clone came up many times. Its antigen is not identified. The CDR3 has 14 amino acids. V lost 9 bases and J lost 6, with 18 bases in between. CDR1 and CDR2 from the germline V gene are LNHDA and SQIVND (reference sequence). Profiling relied on immunoSEQ multiplex PCR, and the TCRdb table lists in-frame clones only, not all of them. The sample holds fewer than 80,000 clones, 85% to 90% seen once. The sample was CD4+ or CD8+ T cells sorted from blood, taken in a trial of the OX40 agonist ivuxolimab. The rearrangement joins TRBV19 to TRBJ1-5; D might be TRBD1 (6 bases). The source is an adult with an advanced solid tumor such as melanoma, head and neck, liver or kidney cancer. In nucleotides, the CDR3 is TGTGCCAGCCGACAGGTAACCGACTTTCAGCCCCAGCATTTT. Its protein is CASRQVTDFQPQHF.